A selection of T cell receptor beta chains follows, all from one sample in a study of OX40 agonist ivuxolimab in advanced cancers. Produced via immunoSEQ multiplex PCR; TCRdb's table is partial and in-frame only. The sample consists of around 9,700 clones, 75% to 80% of them appearing once. The material sequenced was CD4+ or CD8+ T cells sorted from blood, taken in a trial of the OX40 agonist ivuxolimab. These receptors were obtained from an adult with an advanced solid tumor such as melanoma, head and neck, liver or kidney cancer. CDR3s include the opening cysteine and the closing phenylalanine or tryptophan. Fields, in order: V gene, D gene, clone size, CDR3 length, J gene, CDR3 protein, CDR3 DNA. A D gene is named only where the DNA matches it firmly. Size tells how often a clone was seen (once, few, many) or the class of an expanded clone, and some rows leave it out.

>TRBV7-7|TRBD2|.|15|TRBJ2-3
CASSPSGFSTDTQYF
TGTGCTAGCAGCCCTAGCGGGTTTAGCACAGATACGCAGTATTTT
>TRBV9|.|few|12|TRBJ1-1
CASSGVNTEAFF
TGTGCCAGCAGCGGAGTGAACACTGAAGCTTTCTTT
>TRBV28|.|.|15|TRBJ1-2
CASSKPGETNYGYTF
TGTGCCAGCAGTAAACCAGGGGAAACTAACTATGGCTACACCTTC
>TRBV25-1|TRBD2|.|17|TRBJ2-7
CASSEALTSGSSYEQYF
TGTGCCAGCAGTGAAGCCTTGACTAGCGGAAGCTCCTACGAGCAGTACTTC
>TRBV5-6|.|.|13|TRBJ2-7
CASSQQTSYEQYF
TGTGCCAGCAGCCAGCAGACCTCCTACGAGCAGTACTTC
>TRBV14|.|.|11|TRBJ2-7
CASSYPDEQYF
TGTGCCAGCAGTTACCCGGACGAGCAGTACTTC
>TRBV2|TRBD1|few|15|TRBJ1-6
CASRAVTGSAIPLHF
TGTGCCAGCAGAGCCGTGACAGGGTCGGCCATTCCCCTCCACTTT
>TRBV7-2|.|.|13|TRBJ1-5
CASSQSPWQPQHF
TGTGCCAGCAGCCAGAGCCCCTGGCAGCCCCAGCATTTT
>TRBV14|.|.|15|TRBJ2-1
CASSPLWQTNNEQFF
TGTGCCAGCAGCCCCCTCTGGCAAACAAACAATGAGCAGTTCTTC
>TRBV12-5|.|.|13|TRBJ2-1
CASGRGSYNEQFF
TGTGCTAGTGGAAGGGGCAGCTACAATGAGCAGTTCTTC
>TRBV6-5|TRBD1|.|13|TRBJ1-2
CASSYQGAGGYTF
TGTGCCAGCAGTTATCAGGGGGCAGGCGGCTACACCTTC
>TRBV4-3|TRBD1|.|15|TRBJ2-7
CASSPGTGLLYEQYF
TGCGCCAGCAGCCCCGGGACAGGGTTGCTCTACGAGCAGTACTTC
>TRBV4-1|TRBD1|.|15|TRBJ1-2
CASSPWTGTGHGYTF
TGCGCCAGCAGCCCATGGACAGGGACGGGTCATGGCTACACCTTC
>TRBV11-2|TRBD2|.|14|TRBJ2-7
CASSLAAGVYEQYF
TGTGCCAGCAGCTTAGCGGCGGGAGTCTACGAGCAGTACTTC
>TRBV25-1|.|.|14|TRBJ2-1
CASRTGLAFNEQFF
TGTGCCAGCCGAACAGGGCTAGCCTTCAATGAGCAGTTCTTC
>TRBV19|.|.|11|TRBJ2-1
CASTAYNEQFF
TGTGCCAGTACAGCCTACAATGAGCAGTTCTTC
>TRBV7-3|TRBD2|once|14|TRBJ2-1
CASSFPGLAAEQFF
TGTGCCAGCAGCTTCCCGGGACTAGCTGCTGAGCAGTTCTTC
>TRBV7-3|.|.|13|TRBJ2-2
CASSLSDTGELFF
TGTGCCAGCAGCTTATCTGACACCGGGGAGCTGTTTTTT
>TRBV9|.|.|11|TRBJ2-3
CASSTTDTQYF
TGTGCCAGCAGCACCACAGATACGCAGTATTTT
>TRBV6-5|TRBD2|.|15|TRBJ2-1
CASAFGRAVINEQFF
TGTGCCAGCGCCTTCGGGAGGGCCGTTATAAATGAGCAGTTCTTC
>TRBV10-2|.|once|12|TRBJ1-5
CASSEQAKPQHF
TGCGCCAGCAGTGAGCAGGCCAAGCCCCAGCATTTT
>TRBV9|.|.|18|TRBJ2-7
CASSPGGGLPLSVYEQYF
TGTGCCAGCAGCCCAGGTGGGGGCCTACCCCTTTCCGTCTACGAGCAGTACTTC
>TRBV14|.|.|12|TRBJ2-5
CASSRGLETQYF
TGTGCCAGCAGCCGGGGATTAGAGACCCAGTACTTC
>TRBV9|.|.|14|TRBJ1-5
CASSNGGVPQPQHF
TGTGCCAGCAGTAATGGAGGGGTCCCTCAGCCCCAGCATTTT
>TRBV19|TRBD1|.|16|TRBJ2-7
CASAKLGVDRGYEQYF
TGTGCCAGCGCCAAATTGGGGGTGGACAGGGGCTACGAGCAGTACTTC
>TRBV6-4|.|.|17|TRBJ1-2
CASSDGGLHRGFYGYTF
TGTGCCAGCAGTGACGGAGGTCTACATAGGGGTTTTTATGGCTACACCTTC
>TRBV4-2|.|.|13|TRBJ2-7
CASSQAGSYEQYF
TGTGCCAGCAGCCAGGCTGGCTCCTACGAGCAGTACTTC
>TRBV9|.|few|15|TRBJ1-1
CASSASGGFRTEAFF
TGTGCCAGCAGCGCAAGCGGGGGATTTCGGACTGAAGCTTTCTTT
>TRBV29-1|TRBD1|.|12|TRBJ1-2
CSVDRGNYGYTF
TGCAGCGTTGACAGGGGGAACTATGGCTACACCTTC
>TRBV5-1|.|.|11|TRBJ2-5
CASSYAQEEYF
TGCGCCAGCAGCTACGCCCAGGAGGAGTACTTC
>TRBV15|.|medium-sized|16|TRBJ2-7
CATSRDRDPPVYEQYF
TGTGCCACCAGCAGAGACCGGGACCCGCCCGTCTACGAGCAGTACTTC
>TRBV4-2|TRBD1|once|17|TRBJ2-2
CASSLLERGLITGELFF
TGTGCCAGCAGCCTCCTCGAAAGGGGGCTTATCACCGGGGAGCTGTTTTTT
>TRBV4-3|TRBD2|.|19|TRBJ2-3
CASSQEGLAGGVWTDTQYF
TGCGCCAGCAGCCAAGAAGGGCTAGCGGGAGGGGTGTGGACAGATACGCAGTATTTT
>TRBV15|.|.|20|TRBJ2-2
CATSRQIGLLARSPTGELFF
TGTGCCACCAGCAGACAGATCGGATTATTAGCCCGTTCGCCCACCGGGGAGCTGTTTTTT
>TRBV6-5|.|few|16|TRBJ2-2
CASSYRPPSNTGELFF
TGTGCCAGCAGTTACCGCCCACCTTCGAACACCGGGGAGCTGTTTTTT
>TRBV19|TRBD1|.|14|TRBJ1-2
CASRDETGADGYTF
TGTGCCAGTAGGGACGAGACAGGGGCCGATGGCTACACCTTC
>TRBV5-5|.|.|15|TRBJ2-7
CASSFLRESSYEQYF
TGTGCCAGCAGCTTTCTTCGGGAGAGCTCCTACGAGCAGTACTTC
>TRBV19|.|.|13|TRBJ2-7
CASSTRNSYEQYF
TGTGCCAGTAGTACAAGGAACTCCTACGAGCAGTACTTC
>TRBV19|TRBD2|.|16|TRBJ2-1
CASSIVHRGVNNEQFF
TGTGCCAGTAGTATAGTCCACCGGGGGGTAAACAATGAGCAGTTCTTC
>TRBV7-9|.|.|14|TRBJ1-6
CASSLGAANSPLHF
TGTGCCAGCAGCTTAGGGGCAGCTAATTCACCCCTCCACTTT
>TRBV15|.|.|16|TRBJ1-1
CATSRDSRWSGTEAFF
TGTGCCACCAGCAGAGATTCGAGGTGGAGCGGGACTGAAGCTTTCTTT
>TRBV19|TRBD1|few|18|TRBJ2-4
CASSPRDRTSIAKNIQYF
TGTGCCAGTAGTCCTCGGGACAGGACCTCGATAGCCAAAAACATTCAGTACTTC
>TRBV6-4|.|.|15|TRBJ1-6
CASSDSREGNSPLHF
TGTGCCAGCAGTGACTCTAGGGAGGGGAATTCACCCCTCCACTTT